One and the same sample provided the 7 T cell receptor beta chains below, sequenced in a study of sequential checkpoint blockade in melanoma. The treatment: randomized to nivolumab then ipilimumab (arm A) or the reverse (arm B). Generated by immunoSEQ multiplex PCR, the TCRdb table keeps only in-frame clones and is missing some. Of approximately 14,000 clones listed, about 78% are singletons. This specimen consisted of CD8+ T cells sorted from blood (inferred from file names), obtained from a patient given nivolumab and ipilimumab in sequence. These receptors all come from a human donor with melanoma.

The chain uses TRBV12-5 and TRBJ2-1; a weak D match, TRBD2 (6 bases). Per the germline V gene, CDR1 is LGHNT and CDR2 is FRNRAP. The CDR3 has 15 residues. Trimming took off 3 bases at V and 4 bases at J, with 13 bases between the two ends. The DNA for the CDR3 is TGTGCTAGTGGTTTTACCCTAGCGCCTTACAATGAGCAGTTCTTC. Translating it yields CASGFTLAPYNEQFF.

This rearrangement joins TRBV27 to TRBJ1-3; TRBD1 might be the D (5 bases). CDR3 size: 15 residues. Germline V gene data show CDR1 as MNHEY and CDR2 as SMNVEV (reference sequence). Trimming pared 8 bases from V and 0 bases from J, leaving 14 bases between. The CDR3 loop reads CASALGRGSGNTIYF. For the CDR3, the DNA is TGTGCCAGCGCCTTGGGGAGGGGCTCTGGAAACACCATATATTTT.

The chain joins TRBV5-1 to TRBJ1-1; D not resolved. The ends were cut back, 4 bases at V and 5 bases at J, with 6 bases in the middle. The CDR3 sequence is 11 residues long. CDR1 is SGHRS, CDR2 YFSETQ, per germline. The CDR3 DNA reads TGCGCCAGCAGCGCGGGGACTGAAGCTTTCTTT. Translating it yields CASSAGTEAFF.

The chain combines TRBV6-4 with TRBJ2-1; weak D call: TRBD2 (6 bases). The CDR3 spans 13 residues. Trimming pared 4 bases from V and 9 bases from J, leaving 13 bases between. The germline V gene encodes CDR1 MRHNA and CDR2 SNTAGT. CDR3 DNA sequence: TGTGCCAGCAGTGTCTTGCGGGGCGGTGAGCAGTTCTTC. It encodes CASSVLRGGEQFF.

This chain links TRBV4-2 with TRBJ1-1, with no clear D. The CDR3 is made up of 15 amino acids. Germline CDR1 is LGHNA and CDR2 is YNFKEQ. The V end lost 1 base, the J end lost 8 bases, and 17 bases lay between the germline ends. CDR3 coding DNA: TGTGCCAGCAGCCAAGGCCCGGGGTACAACCCCGAAGCTTTCTTT. It translates to CASSQGPGYNPEAFF.

The rearrangement joins TRBV30 to TRBJ1-2; D might be TRBD1 (5 bases). Germline CDR1 and CDR2: GTSNPN and SVGIG (reference sequence). This CDR3 spans 13 amino acids. V was pared by 0 bases and J by 12 bases, with 17 bases between. CDR3: CAWSVLGRASNTF. The CDR3 nucleotides are TGTGCCTGGAGTGTACTTGGCAGGGCCTCAAACACCTTC.

V gene TRBV27 combines with J gene TRBJ1-1; possibly TRBD1 for D (6 bases). The CDR3 is made up of 15 amino acids. In germline, CDR1 is MNHEY, CDR2 SMNVEV (reference sequence). Trimming took 2 bases from V and 0 from J, leaving 10 bases between them. The CDR3 DNA reads as TGTGCCAGCAGTTTAGGGGGCCGGCTGAACACTGAAGCTTTCTTT. Translation: CASSLGGRLNTEAFF.